The next 24 T cell receptor beta chains were all read from a single sample in a study of coeliac disease (dated by TCRdb to the early 2020s). The receptor library was made with the immunoSEQ multiplex PCR assay. Not all clones reach the TCRdb copy of this immuneACCESS table, which keeps in-frame sequences only. Checked studies attribute under half of the gap to unresolved V genes and leave the rest unexplained. The sample profile shows some 8,900 clones; around 66% of them were found once. Clones ranked in the top ten supply about 19% of the sample. The sample consisted of lamina propria lymphocytes from the gut. The meaning of the sample's cell subset or site label: lamina propria cell (LPC) fraction of small intestinal biopsy. All receptors derive from a woman aged 55 to 70 with celiac disease.

The V call is TRBV4-3, the J call TRBJ2-7; 11 bases match TRBD1. Trimming removed 4 bases from V and 5 bases from J; junction bases left unmatched: 10. The germline CDR1 and CDR2 sequences are LGHNA and YSLEER. The CDR3 loop spans 16 amino acids. The chain's CDR3 is CASSRGRDRGTDEQYF. The DNA of the CDR3 is TGCGCCAGCAGCCGAGGCCGGGACAGGGGGACCGACGAGCAGTACTTC.

The V gene is TRBV18, the J gene TRBJ1-1; a possible D gene is TRBD1 (6 bases). The CDR3 loop spans 15 amino acids. V was trimmed by 0 bases and J by 5 bases, leaving 13 bases between them. In germline, CDR1 is KGHSH, CDR2 LQKENI. The CDR3, as DNA: TGTGCCAGCTCACCACCGTGGGGGCGCGATACTGAAGCTTTCTTT. Protein: CASSPPWGRDTEAFF.

The chain joins TRBV5-1 to TRBJ2-2; D remains unclear. The CDR3 spans 12 residues. V lost 4 bases to trimming and J lost 5 bases, with 6 bases between them. The germline V gene has CDR1 SGHRS and CDR2 YFSETQ. In DNA form, the CDR3 reads TGCGCCAGCAGCATAATAACCGGGGAGCTGTTTTTT. The encoded protein is CASSIITGELFF.

The chain uses TRBV30 and TRBJ2-3; D remains unclear. The germline V and J ends were trimmed by 3 bases and 9 bases, with 10 bases remaining between them. Germline CDR1 is GTSNPN and CDR2 is SVGIG (reference sequence). This CDR3 spans 11 amino acids. This CDR3 is CAWRIGVTQYF. The CDR3 coding sequence is TGTGCCTGGAGGATCGGAGTAACGCAGTATTTT.

This clone was observed a few times. The chain has TRBV18 and TRBJ2-7, with a possible D match to TRBD2 (5 bases). Germline V gene data show CDR1 as KGHSH and CDR2 as LQKENI. V dropped 0 bases and J dropped 2 bases, with 8 bases sitting between them. CDR3 length: 14 residues. The CDR3 reads CASSPPLATYEQYF. CDR3 bases: TGTGCCAGCTCACCACCTCTAGCCACCTACGAGCAGTACTTC.

The chain has TRBV28 and TRBJ1-2, with 7 bases that match TRBD1. The CDR3 sequence is 14 residues long. The V and J ends lost 4 bases and 1 base, in that order; junction bases with no gene match: 3. The germline gives CDR1 MDHEN, CDR2 SYDVKM. The CDR3 here is CASSSGQFNYGYTF. The CDR3 DNA sequence: TGTGCCAGCAGTTCGGGACAGTTTAACTATGGCTACACCTTC.

The rearrangement joins TRBV21-1 to TRBJ2-7; the table's D call TRBD1 went unverified against the DNA. TRBV21-1 is designated a pseudogene. This CDR3 contains 15 residues. The CDR3 bases are TGTGCCAGCAGCAAACCGGGACAGGAAGAATGCGAGCAGTACTTC. Translated: CASSKPGQEECEQYF.

The table lists this clone with a few counts. The chain recombines TRBV9 with TRBJ2-1, with D possibly being TRBD1 (5 bases). CDR1 is SGDLS, CDR2 YYNGEE, per germline. V was shortened by 1 base and J by 2 bases, with 13 bases between the two germline ends. This CDR3 has 16 amino acids. CDR3 coding DNA: TGTGCCAGCAGCGTATTGGGGTGGGGCACCTACAATGAGCAGTTCTTC. Encoded protein: CASSVLGWGTYNEQFF.

This rearrangement joins TRBV7-3 to TRBJ2-4, with D unresolved. The V gene lost 1 base and the J gene lost 3 bases, with 7 bases spanning the gap. In germline, CDR1 is SGHTA, CDR2 FQGTGA. This CDR3 has 14 residues. The CDR3 sequence: CASSLIGGKNIQYF. The CDR3 coding sequence is TGTGCCAGCAGCTTAATTGGCGGCAAAAACATTCAGTACTTC.

The V and J genes are TRBV27 and TRBJ2-3; 8 bases align to TRBD2. The ends lost 6 bases at V and 2 bases at J; junction bases unmatched: 4. Germline-derived CDR1 and CDR2 are MNHEY and SMNVEV (reference sequence). The CDR3 has 14 amino acids. The CDR3 coding sequence is TGTGCCAGCAGGGTAGCGGGATCCACAGATACGCAGTATTTT. Its protein is CASRVAGSTDTQYF.

The rearrangement joins TRBV19 to TRBJ2-1; 11 bases align to TRBD2. Germline V lookup: CDR1 LNHDA, CDR2 SQIVND (reference sequence). The ends lost 5 bases at V and 7 bases at J; junction bases unmatched: 13. This CDR3 has 17 amino acids. CDR3 sequence (DNA): TGTGCCAGTAGTCCCCTTAGCGGGAGGGCCCCGGGGAATGAGCAGTTCTTC. Its protein is CASSPLSGRAPGNEQFF.

The V call is TRBV7-2, the J call TRBJ2-3; D call uncertain. Trimming shortened V by 5 bases and J by 2 bases, and 11 bases separated the two germline ends. Germline-derived CDR1 and CDR2 are SGHTA and FQGNSA. The CDR3 totals 14 residues. The CDR3 here is CASSPTQVTDTQYF. DNA of the CDR3: TGTGCCAGCAGCCCCACGCAGGTCACAGATACGCAGTATTTT.

About this clone itself: The junction departs from the called germline gene at one end, perhaps through a read error. Other DNA sequences in the same sample also yield this CDR3. This sequence joins TRBV11-1 and TRBJ2-5, with a weak D call TRBD2 (5 bases). CDR3 length: 13 amino acids. Germline CDR1 and CDR2: SGHAT and FQDESV (reference sequence). DNA for the CDR3: TGTGCTAGCAGTTCCACTAGTATCGAGACCCAGTACTTC. Encoded protein: CASSSTSIETQYF.

The V gene is TRBV5-1, the J gene TRBJ2-5, with TRBD1 matching 9 bases. The V gene's germline CDR1 is SGHRS and CDR2 YFSETQ. The CDR3 length is 13 residues. Germline trimming cut 2 bases from V and 5 bases from J; bases unmatched to any gene: 1. The CDR3 loop reads CASSLGTGETQYF. DNA for the CDR3: TGCGCCAGCAGCTTAGGGACAGGGGAGACCCAGTACTTC.

The gene calls are TRBV2 and TRBJ1-1; 8 bases align to TRBD1. Germline V gene lookup returns CDR1 SNHLY and CDR2 FYNNEI. J was trimmed by 3 bases and V by 6 bases; bases with no gene match: 12. The CDR3 extends over 16 amino acids. CDR3 protein: CASSDTTGGWDTEAFF. In DNA, the CDR3 is TGTGCCAGCAGCGATACAACAGGGGGGTGGGACACTGAAGCTTTCTTT.

This clone was picked up a small number of times. This rearrangement joins TRBV20-1 to TRBJ1-2; D unresolved. CDR3 length: 9 residues. CDR1 and CDR2 (germline): DFQATT, SNEGSKA (reference sequence). CDR3 bases: TGCAGGGGGAGGGATGGCTACACCTTC. Translation: CRGRDGYTF.

This rearrangement joins TRBV18 to TRBJ2-2; D possibly corresponds to TRBD2 (5 bases). The CDR3 length is 12 residues. The germline V and J ends were trimmed by 5 bases and 6 bases, with 7 bases remaining between them. From germline, CDR1 is KGHSH and CDR2 LQKENI. The CDR3 DNA reads as TGTGCCAGCTCAGTGCGGGCCGGGGAGCTGTTTTTT. Amino acids: CASSVRAGELFF.

This chain joins TRBV5-6 and TRBJ2-5, with D tentatively TRBD1 (5 bases). Germline loops: CDR1 SGHDT, CDR2 YYEEEE. V dropped 1 base and J dropped 2 bases, with 12 bases sitting between them. This CDR3 contains 15 residues. The CDR3 here is CASSLTQAGQETQYF. The DNA of the CDR3 is TGTGCCAGCAGCTTGACCCAGGCAGGGCAAGAGACCCAGTACTTC.

The chain joins TRBV2 to TRBJ2-5; possibly TRBD2 for D (6 bases). With 8 bases removed from V and 0 bases from J, the gap between germline ends came to 7 bases. This CDR3 is 12 amino acids long. Germline V CDR1 and CDR2: SNHLY, FYNNEI. CDR3 region: CASVADQETQYF. CDR3 DNA sequence: TGTGCCAGCGTAGCGGACCAAGAGACCCAGTACTTC.

V gene TRBV9 combines with J gene TRBJ2-5; 8 bases agree with TRBD1. Per the germline V gene, CDR1 is SGDLS and CDR2 is YYNGEE. V was pared by 4 bases and J by 2 bases, with 4 bases of the junction left unmatched. This CDR3 region has 14 residues. CDR3 protein: CASSRTGLQETQYF. As DNA, the CDR3 is TGTGCCAGCAGCAGGACAGGGCTTCAAGAGACCCAGTACTTC.

This clone was detected only once. The V and J genes are TRBV4-2 and TRBJ2-2; 13 nucleotides line up with TRBD2. CDR3 length: 16 amino acids. CDR1 LGHNA and CDR2 YNFKEQ come from the germline V gene. Trimming removed 0 bases from V and 8 bases from J; junction bases left unmatched: 3. CDR3 amino acids: CASSQETSGGVGELFF. DNA for the CDR3: TGTGCCAGCAGCCAAGAAACTAGCGGGGGGGTAGGGGAGCTGTTTTTT.

This clone showed up just once. The J gene is TRBJ2-7, the V gene TRBV5-8; 7 positions agree with TRBD1. After removal of 4 bases from V and 4 bases from J, the junction contained 2 bases not matched to a gene. Germline V gives CDR1 SGHTS, CDR2 YDEGEE. The CDR3 is 12 residues long. The CDR3 DNA reads TGTGCCAGCAGCGACAGGGTATACGAGCAGTACTTC. Its translation: CASSDRVYEQYF.

CDR3 sequence (DNA): TGTGCCAGCAGCCAAGAGGTAACGTCCGCTAGCGGGAGGGCCGAGACCCAGTACTTC. Translating it yields CASSQEVTSASGRAETQYF. The J gene is TRBJ2-5, the V gene TRBV4-2, with 12 bases that match TRBD2. Germline-derived CDR1 and CDR2 are LGHNA and YNFKEQ. The V segment lost 0 bases and the J segment 5 bases; nucleotides outside the gene matches: 13. The CDR3 spans 19 residues.

The V call is TRBV28, the J call TRBJ2-1; D is uncertain. The V end lost 3 bases, the J end lost 9 bases, and 6 bases lay between the germline ends. CDR3 length: 11 residues. Looked up from germline, CDR1 is MDHEN and CDR2 is SYDVKM. CDR3 protein: CASSFRSEQFF. CDR3 nucleotides: TGTGCCAGCAGTTTTAGGAGTGAGCAGTTCTTC.